These T cell receptor beta chains were read from a single sample in a study of STAT5B mutations in CD4+ large granular lymphocyte leukemia. Generated by immunoSEQ multiplex PCR, the TCRdb table keeps only in-frame clones and is missing some. The sample carries about 38,000 clones, 70% to 80% recorded once. Specimen: CD4+ T cells from blood buffy coats. The receptor source for this set is a human donor in good health. CDR3s include the opening cysteine and the closing phenylalanine or tryptophan. A D gene is named only where the DNA matches it firmly. Rows give clone size only sometimes, using once, few, many, or a class for an expanded clone.

TRBV5-1,NA,NA,TRBJ1-3,15,CASSLSGVAGNTIYF,TGCGCCAGCAGCTTGTCGGGGGTAGCTGGAAACACCATATATTTT
TRBV5-4,once,NA,TRBJ2-2,16,CASSLPGTPSTGELFF,TGTGCCAGCAGCTTGCCCGGGACACCGAGCACCGGGGAGCTGTTTTTT
TRBV5-1,NA,TRBD1,TRBJ2-7,15,CASSSGQGSTYEQYF,TGCGCCAGCAGCTCGGGACAGGGGAGCACCTACGAGCAGTACTTC
TRBV6-6,NA,TRBD2,TRBJ2-3,16,CASRLPGAGGKDTQYF,TGTGCCAGCAGACTTCCCGGGGCGGGGGGGAAAGATACGCAGTATTTT
TRBV11-2,NA,NA,TRBJ2-7,13,CASSQQGIYEQYF,TGTGCCAGCAGCCAACAGGGAATCTACGAGCAGTACTTC
TRBV28,NA,NA,TRBJ1-3,16,CASSQDSAYSGNTIYF,TGTGCCAGCAGTCAGGACAGTGCCTACTCTGGAAACACCATATATTTT
TRBV18,NA,TRBD1,TRBJ2-3,16,CASSPGTGGSTDTQYF,TGTGCCAGCTCACCCGGGACAGGGGGTTCCACAGATACGCAGTATTTT
TRBV9,NA,TRBD1,TRBJ2-5,15,CASSVGGQGAETQYF,TGTGCCAGCAGCGTAGGGGGACAGGGGGCAGAGACCCAGTACTTC
TRBV6-5,NA,TRBD2,TRBJ2-5,13,CASRGTTRETQYF,TGTGCCAGCAGAGGGACTACCCGGGAGACCCAGTACTTC
TRBV6-1,NA,NA,TRBJ2-3,15,CASTSLKAYTDTQYF,TGTGCCAGCACGTCCCTAAAGGCCTACACAGATACGCAGTATTTT
TRBV6-5,NA,TRBD1,TRBJ1-2,14,CASKRTGGFYGYTF,TGTGCCAGCAAGCGGACAGGGGGCTTCTATGGCTACACCTTC
TRBV19,NA,TRBD2,TRBJ2-2,16,CASSIRLAGGSGELFF,TGTGCCAGTAGTATTAGACTAGCGGGAGGAAGCGGGGAGCTGTTTTTT
TRBV7-6,NA,TRBD1,TRBJ2-1,14,CASSWGQGANEQFF,TGTGCCAGCAGCTGGGGACAGGGGGCGAATGAGCAGTTCTTC
TRBV5-1,NA,NA,TRBJ2-5,16,CASSLANRWGQETQYF,TGCGCCAGCAGCTTGGCCAACCGTTGGGGCCAAGAGACCCAGTACTTC
TRBV30,few,TRBD1,TRBJ1-5,15,CAWSVQGVGNQPQHF,TGTGCCTGGAGTGTACAGGGGGTAGGCAATCAGCCCCAGCATTTT
TRBV7-2,NA,TRBD2,TRBJ2-5,17,CASSSRMGGGAVETQYF,TGTGCCAGCAGCAGTAGGATGGGCGGGGGGGCGGTGGAGACCCAGTACTTC
TRBV9,NA,NA,TRBJ2-5,15,CASSVGGVFQETQYF,TGTGCCAGCAGCGTAGGGGGGGTCTTCCAAGAGACCCAGTACTTC
TRBV7-3,few,TRBD2,TRBJ2-5,13,CASSRLAEETQYF,TGTGCCAGCAGCCGACTAGCGGAAGAGACCCAGTACTTC
TRBV18,NA,TRBD1,TRBJ2-7,14,CASSPGTGTYEQYF,TGTGCCAGCTCGCCCGGGACAGGGACCTACGAGCAGTACTTC
TRBV29-1,NA,TRBD1,TRBJ2-5,14,CSVEDHRGLGTQYF,TGCAGCGTTGAAGATCACAGGGGTCTTGGGACCCAGTACTTC
TRBV21-1,NA,NA,TRBJ1-5,15,CASSSPKGDRGAQHF,TGTGCCAGCAGCAGCCCGAAGGGCGATAGAGGGGCCCAGCATTTT
TRBV19,NA,TRBD2,TRBJ2-2,21,CASSFHVGGSIAGVNTGELFF,TGTGCCAGTAGTTTCCACGTTGGGGGGTCTATAGCGGGAGTCAACACCGGGGAGCTGTTTTTT
TRBV5-1,NA,TRBD2,TRBJ2-7,16,CASSSSSGRSAYEQYF,TGCGCCAGCAGCTCGAGTAGCGGGAGGTCGGCCTACGAGCAGTACTTC
TRBV19,once,NA,TRBJ2-7,13,CASTGRPPYEQYF,TGTGCCAGTACAGGACGGCCCCCCTACGAGCAGTACTTC
TRBV6-5,NA,NA,TRBJ2-7,15,CASSHAADATYEQYF,TGTGCCAGCAGCCACGCGGCGGACGCTACCTACGAGCAGTACTTC
TRBV2,NA,NA,TRBJ2-2,15,CASMGGAGIAGELFF,TGTGCCAGCATGGGGGGGGCGGGTATCGCCGGGGAGCTGTTTTTT
TRBV7-9,NA,TRBD2,TRBJ2-3,16,CASSLGTSGSTDTQYF,TGTGCCAGCAGCTTAGGGACTAGCGGGAGCACAGATACGCAGTATTTT
TRBV2,NA,NA,TRBJ2-5,15,CASSDGQPGQEPQYF,TGTGCCAGCAGTGATGGGCAGCCAGGCCAAGAGCCCCAGTACTTC
TRBV6-5,NA,NA,TRBJ2-1,12,CASSNLAYEQFF,TGTGCCAGCAGCAACCTAGCGTATGAGCAGTTCTTC
TRBV29-1,NA,TRBD2,TRBJ2-3,16,CSVPASGDTSTDTQYF,TGCAGCGTTCCCGCTAGCGGGGATACTAGCACAGATACGCAGTATTTT
TRBV27,NA,TRBD1,TRBJ2-7,14,CASSLGDSTYEQYF,TGTGCCAGCAGTTTGGGGGACAGTACCTACGAGCAGTACTTC
TRBV9,NA,NA,TRBJ1-3,14,CASSMGSPGNTIYF,TGTGCCAGCAGCATGGGCTCTCCTGGAAACACCATATATTTT